This T cell receptor (beta chain) was documented in a study of shared clonotypes between healthy human individuals. Turning to the study itself: The composition of the donors was two women and a few men aged 18 to 49. Whole-study results and caveats: Clonotype sharing levels among donors were expected to vary with sequencing depth.

As to this clone: Its specificity is unknown.

Produced via immunoSEQ multiplex PCR; TCRdb's table is partial and in-frame only. The profile covers about 2.3 million clones, with roughly 90% appearing a single time and approximately 0.4% taken by the ten largest. Trimming stripped 7 bases from V and 10 bases from J, with 18 bases between. CDR1 and CDR2 (germline): SQVTM, ANQGSEA. The CDR3 is 12 residues long. V is TRBV29-1 and J is TRBJ2-3; no clear D gene. The sample was naive CD4+ T cells from PBMCs. Subset: CD45RA+ positively selected. The receptor was derived from a man between 18 and 29 years old in good health. Some clones in this sample may be carry-over from other donors' samples. The CDR3 loop reads CSETTQGLAQYF. The CDR3 region has the DNA TGCAGCGAGACCACCCAAGGGCTAGCGCAGTATTTT.